This entry lists 29 T cell receptor beta chains sequenced from one sample in a study of siplizumab effects on memory and regulatory T cells. The data were produced by immunoSEQ multiplex PCR, yet TCRdb's version contains in-frame clones alone and is incomplete. Among about 100,000 clones listed, 94% were seen once. Sequenced sample: Tregs sorted from blood. These receptors originate from a human donor in good health.

The chain couples TRBV7-3 to TRBJ2-3, with 7 nucleotides matching TRBD2. Germline values: CDR1 SGHTA, CDR2 FQGTGA. This CDR3 is built from 18 residues. V was clipped by 1 base and J by 0 bases; unmatched bases: 10. The CDR3 loop reads CASSLNGPGGLSTDTQYF. CDR3 nucleotides: TGTGCCAGCAGCTTAAACGGTCCGGGAGGCTTAAGCACAGATACGCAGTATTTT.

The V gene is TRBV2, the J gene TRBJ2-7; no clear D gene. This CDR3 has 14 residues. The ends were cut back, 1 base at V and 0 bases at J, with 7 bases in the middle. Per the germline V gene, CDR1 is SNHLY and CDR2 is FYNNEI. The CDR3 loop is CASSEVTYSYEQYF. Here the CDR3 DNA reads TGTGCCAGCAGTGAAGTTACTTACTCCTACGAGCAGTACTTC. The full variable domain, its missing parts supplied by reference TRBV2 and TRBJ2-7, is EPEVTQTPSHQVTQMGQEVILRCVPISNHLYFYWYRQILGQKVEFLVSFYNNEISEKSEIFDDQFSVERPDGSNFTLKIRSTKLEDSAMYFCASSEVTYSYEQYFGPGTRLTVT.

The CDR3 DNA reads TGTGCCAGCGGAACGGGGACCTCACGTTACAATGAGCAGTTCTTC. Translating gives CASGTGTSRYNEQFF. This rearrangement joins TRBV27 to TRBJ2-1; the D call may be TRBD1 or TRBD2 (5 bases each). The germline V and J ends were trimmed by 8 bases and 4 bases, with 18 bases remaining between them. Looked up from germline, CDR1 is MNHEY and CDR2 is SMNVEV (reference sequence). The CDR3 spans 15 residues.

This chain links TRBV19 with TRBJ2-7; 7 positions match TRBD1. V was pared by 6 bases and J by 3 bases, with 11 bases of the junction left unmatched. CDR1 LNHDA and CDR2 SQIVND come from the germline V gene (reference sequence). The CDR3 spans 15 residues. CDR3 nucleotides: TGTGCCAGTAGGATTTCAGGGGGTCCCCTCTACGAGCAGTACTTC. Its translation is CASRISGGPLYEQYF.

The chain has TRBV6-5 and TRBJ1-1; D is possibly TRBD1 (6 bases). The CDR3 is 14 amino acids. Between the trimmed V and J ends, which lost 5 bases and 6 bases, there was a span of 16 bases. Germline V gene data show CDR1 as MNHEY and CDR2 as SVGAGI. In DNA form, the CDR3 reads TGTGCCAGCAGTCGCGCGGGGGGCGCCTCTGAAGCTTTCTTT. It translates to CASSRAGGASEAFF.

The J gene is TRBJ2-5, the V gene TRBV19; 13 bases line up with TRBD2. After removal of 3 bases from V and 4 bases from J, the junction contained 5 bases not matched to a gene. This CDR3 comprises 16 residues. CDR1 is LNHDA, CDR2 SQIVND, per germline (reference sequence). CDR3 in DNA: TGTGCCAGTAGTATCCGACTAGCGGGAGGAACAGAGACCCAGTACTTC. Amino acid sequence: CASSIRLAGGTETQYF.

This clone was detected once. The genes are TRBV28 and TRBJ2-1; a weak D match, TRBD2 (6 bases). This CDR3 has 17 residues. CDR1 and CDR2 from the germline V gene are MDHEN and SYDVKM. V shed 6 bases and J shed 0 bases, with 18 bases lying between them. The CDR3 here is CASRGDSLISSYNEQFF. DNA for the CDR3: TGTGCCAGCAGGGGGGACTCCCTTATATCCTCCTACAATGAGCAGTTCTTC. Variable domain in full (rest from reference TRBV28 and TRBJ2-1): DVKVTQSSRYLVKRTGEKVFLECVQDMDHENMFWYRQDPGLGLRLIYFSYDVKMKEKGDIPEGYSVSREKKERFSLILESASTNQTSMYLCASRGDSLISSYNEQFFGPGTRLTVL.

The chain joins TRBV7-9 to TRBJ2-5, with TRBD2 identical over 7 bases. The CDR3 runs 16 residues. Germline V gene sequence: CDR1 SEHNR, CDR2 FQNEAQ (reference sequence). Trimming took 5 bases from V and 0 from J; bases not matched to a gene: 9. CDR3 residues: CASSPRLAEYQETQYF. CDR3 nucleotide sequence: TGTGCCAGCAGCCCCAGACTAGCCGAGTACCAAGAGACCCAGTACTTC.

The chain couples TRBV11-2 to TRBJ2-7; tentative D call: TRBD1 (6 bases). This CDR3 is 14 amino acids long. The ends were cut back, 6 bases at V and 3 bases at J, with 15 bases in the middle. Germline-derived CDR1 and CDR2 are SGHAT and FQNNGV. CDR3 sequence reads: CASSTQGKIYEQYF. For the CDR3, the DNA is TGTGCCAGCAGTACGCAGGGGAAGATCTACGAGCAGTACTTC.

The CDR3 spells CASSPQGRSLYEQYF. The CDR3, as DNA: TGTGCCAGCTCACCACAGGGGAGAAGTCTCTACGAGCAGTACTTC. This chain links TRBV18 with TRBJ2-7; D possibly uses TRBD1 or TRBD2 (5 bases each). The CDR3 contains 15 residues. The germline V gene has CDR1 KGHSH and CDR2 LQKENI. V was cut by 1 base and J by 3 bases, with 13 bases left in between.

This chain joins TRBV5-1 and TRBJ2-2, with D tentatively TRBD1 (5 bases). The CDR3 totals 13 residues. The germline V and J ends were trimmed by 4 bases and 6 bases, with 10 bases remaining between them. Per the germline V gene, CDR1 is SGHRS and CDR2 is YFSETQ. The CDR3 protein is CASSRRQSGELFF. The CDR3 DNA reads TGCGCCAGCAGCCGAAGACAGTCCGGGGAGCTGTTTTTT.

The chain carries TRBV5-5 and TRBJ2-6, with a possible D match to TRBD1 (6 bases). CDR1 is SGHKS and CDR2 is YYEKEE in the germline V gene (reference sequence). Trimming took off 5 bases at V and 6 bases at J, with 15 bases between the two ends. The CDR3 has 15 residues. The DNA of the CDR3 is TGTGCCAGCAGGAGAGGGGGAGCGGAGGCCAACGTCCTGACTTTC. Amino acids: CASRRGGAEANVLTF.

The V gene is TRBV5-5, the J gene TRBJ2-2; D unresolved. The CDR3 contains 13 residues. Germline CDR1 is SGHKS and CDR2 is YYEKEE (reference sequence). Trimming pared 5 bases from V and 4 bases from J, leaving 9 bases between. This CDR3 is CASRGSGTGELFF. CDR3 nucleotide sequence: TGTGCCAGCAGGGGCTCGGGCACCGGGGAGCTGTTTTTT. Based on the CDR3 plus reference TRBV5-5 and TRBJ2-2, the full variable domain is DAGVTQSPTHLIKTRGQQVTLRCSPISGHKSVSWYQQVLGQGPQFIFQYYEKEERGRGNFPDRFSARQFPNYSSELNVNALLLGDSALYLCASRGSGTGELFFGEGSRLTVL.

The rearrangement links TRBV7-9 to TRBJ1-2; D remains ambiguous. This CDR3 spans 15 amino acids. V lost 2 bases and J 7 bases, leaving 17 bases between the germline ends. CDR1 SEHNR and CDR2 FQNEAQ come from the germline V gene (reference sequence). CDR3 bases: TGTGCCAGCAGCTTACATCCCCCAATGGAAGGTGGCTACACCTTC. Protein product: CASSLHPPMEGGYTF.

This sequence joins TRBV19 and TRBJ2-2, with unresolved D. This CDR3 is built from 15 residues. V dropped 0 bases and J dropped 2 bases, with 7 bases sitting between them. Germline V gene lookup returns CDR1 LNHDA and CDR2 SQIVND (reference sequence). Here the CDR3 reads CASSIEDANTGELFF. The CDR3 DNA reads TGTGCCAGTAGTATAGAGGATGCTAACACCGGGGAGCTGTTTTTT.

The rearrangement links TRBV19 to TRBJ2-7; D is unresolved. V was clipped by 5 bases and J by 1 base, with 12 bases between them. The CDR3 covers 14 residues. CDR1 and CDR2 (germline): LNHDA, SQIVND (reference sequence). The CDR3 protein is CASSLQTLSYEQYF. The CDR3 DNA reads TGTGCCAGTAGTCTACAGACCCTGTCCTACGAGCAGTACTTC.

This clone was recorded a few times. V usage is TRBV5-1 and J usage is TRBJ1-1; D might be TRBD1 (6 bases). Germline CDR1 reads SGHRS; CDR2 reads YFSETQ. The CDR3 sequence is 12 residues long. With 5 bases removed from V and 10 bases from J, the gap between germline ends came to 15 bases. CDR3 protein: CASSLNLGAAFF. DNA of the CDR3: TGCGCCAGCAGTCTTAACTTGGGGGCAGCTTTCTTT.

The chain carries TRBV5-1 and TRBJ1-1; 7 positions agree with TRBD1. CDR1 SGHRS and CDR2 YFSETQ come from the germline V gene. The CDR3 spans 14 residues. J gave up 4 bases and V 3 bases, and 6 bases lay outside the gene matches. In DNA form, the CDR3 reads TGCGCCAGCAGCTCGCAAACAGGGGCCACTGAAGCTTTCTTT. This sequence encodes CASSSQTGATEAFF.

The chain employs TRBV6-4 and TRBJ1-2; unclear D gene. The CDR3 consists of 14 residues. Per the germline V gene, CDR1 is MRHNA and CDR2 is SNTAGT. Trimming removed 5 bases at V and 7 bases at J, with 17 bases between. This chain's CDR3 is CASSPNLRAGGYTF. The CDR3 coding sequence is TGTGCCAGCAGTCCTAATTTAAGGGCGGGTGGCTACACCTTC.

The chain uses TRBV9 and TRBJ2-2; 11 bases map to TRBD2. CDR1 SGDLS and CDR2 YYNGEE come from the germline V gene. Trimming removed 3 bases from V and 0 bases from J; junction bases left unmatched: 4. This CDR3 is 17 amino acids long. The CDR3 region has the DNA TGTGCCAGCAGCGCGGGACTAGCGGACCCGAACACCGGGGAGCTGTTTTTT. Residues: CASSAGLADPNTGELFF.

The chain joins TRBV5-1 to TRBJ1-1, with TRBD1 identical over 7 bases. CDR3 size: 14 residues. Germline values: CDR1 SGHRS, CDR2 YFSETQ. V was clipped by 4 bases and J by 4 bases; unmatched bases: 7. The CDR3 sequence is CASSRGQQGTEAFF. The CDR3 coding sequence is TGCGCCAGCAGCCGGGGACAGCAGGGCACTGAAGCTTTCTTT.

This sequence joins TRBV14 and TRBJ2-2; the D is unclear. The CDR3 is 13 residues long. Germline assignment: CDR1 SGHDN and CDR2 FVKESK. V was trimmed by 0 bases and J by 7 bases, leaving 6 bases between them. CDR3 residues: CASSQDSYGELFF. CDR3 DNA sequence: TGTGCCAGCAGCCAAGATTCCTACGGGGAGCTGTTTTTT.

The chain combines TRBV7-9 with TRBJ2-7, with D possibly being TRBD2 (6 bases). This CDR3 contains 16 residues. CDR1 is SEHNR and CDR2 is FQNEAQ in the germline V gene (reference sequence). The V and J ends lost 5 bases and 2 bases respectively, with 19 bases between them. Written as DNA, the CDR3 is TGTGCCAGCAGCCCCGAGGGTCCGCGGACTACCTACGAGCAGTACTTC. This sequence encodes CASSPEGPRTTYEQYF.

The chain combines TRBV29-1 with TRBJ2-7; the D is unclear. Between the trimmed V and J ends, which lost 4 bases and 0 bases, there was a span of 7 bases. Germline lookup yields CDR1 SQVTM and CDR2 ANQGSEA. This CDR3 region has 12 residues. The DNA of the CDR3 is TGCAGCGTTGTTCTGGTCTCCTACGAGCAGTACTTC. This codes for CSVVLVSYEQYF.

The chain couples TRBV5-1 to TRBJ1-4; D unresolved. The CDR3 is 15 residues long. Deletions cut 2 bases from V and 8 bases from J, with 16 bases between. Germline values: CDR1 SGHRS, CDR2 YFSETQ. The CDR3 loop is CASSLGGKGSEKLFF. The CDR3 DNA reads TGCGCCAGCAGCTTAGGCGGGAAGGGATCCGAAAAACTGTTTTTT.

This clone was seen a few times. The chain carries TRBV5-1 and TRBJ2-2; 9 bases match TRBD2. After removal of 2 bases from V and 4 bases from J, the junction contained 9 bases not matched to a gene. Germline-derived CDR1 and CDR2 are SGHRS and YFSETQ. The CDR3 runs 17 residues. CDR3 loop: CASSLGYRTSVTGELFF. The CDR3 DNA is TGCGCCAGCAGCTTAGGTTATAGGACTAGCGTCACCGGGGAGCTGTTTTTT.

To note about this clone: Other nucleotide sequences in the sample specify the same CDR3. The V and J genes are TRBV7-3 and TRBJ2-5, with D possibly matching TRBD1 (5 bases). This CDR3 has 13 amino acids. Looked up from germline, CDR1 is SGHTA and CDR2 is FQGTGA. With 1 base removed from V and 4 bases from J, the gap between germline ends came to 7 bases. The CDR3 reads CASSLNRGETQYF. In nucleotides, the CDR3 is TGTGCCAGCAGCTTAAATAGGGGAGAGACCCAGTACTTC.

V gene TRBV4-1 combines with J gene TRBJ1-2; D remains ambiguous. The CDR3 length is 12 residues. V was shortened by 3 bases and J by 7 bases, with 9 bases between the two germline ends. The germline CDR1 and CDR2 sequences are MGHRA and YSYEKL. The CDR3 DNA is TGCGCCAGCAGCCACTCATCCCGTGGCTACACCTTC. Protein: CASSHSSRGYTF.

The rearrangement links TRBV5-1 to TRBJ2-7; unclear D gene. V gave up 6 bases and J gave up 3 bases, with 7 bases separating them. The CDR3 spans 11 residues. Germline CDR1 SGHRS, CDR2 YFSETQ. The CDR3 is CASKGHYEQYF. The CDR3 region has the DNA TGCGCCAGCAAGGGTCACTACGAGCAGTACTTC.